Below, 15 T cell receptor beta chains from the same sample are listed, as sequenced in a study of T-cell memory formation after mild COVID-19. TCRdb ran MiXCR on the 5' RACE reads and lists one entry per CDR3 protein. Here the sample spans under 650,000 distinct CDR3 sequences, more than 15% being singletons. The material sequenced was PBMCs or a T cell subset sorted from them (not recorded which). All receptors derive from an adult woman who had mild COVID-19 (a few samples of this study predate the infection). Cell type and time point are not known.

The chain joins TRBV20-1 to TRBJ1-4; no definite D call. The V end was cut by 2 bases, the J end by 7 bases, with 11 bases between. The CDR3 sequence is 13 residues long. From germline, CDR1 is DFQATT and CDR2 SNEGSKA (reference sequence). For the CDR3, the DNA is TGCAGTGCTAGAACGGGTGGTCTTGAAAAACTGTTTTTT. Protein sequence: CSARTGGLEKLFF.

The chain joins TRBV12-3 or TRBV12-4 to TRBJ1-6; 10 bases are shared with TRBD1. With V trimmed by 3 bases and J by 11 bases, 7 bases remained unmatched. This CDR3 is 15 amino acids long. CDR3: CASSLTGGMGPPLHF. The CDR3 DNA sequence: TGTGCCAGCAGTTTGACAGGGGGCATGGGGCCACCCCTCCACTTT.

This clonotype was detected a few times. This CDR3 reads CASSQQRGVRGTDTQYF. DNA for the CDR3: TGTGCCAGCAGCCAACAGCGGGGGGTCCGCGGCACAGATACGCAGTATTTT. The rearrangement links TRBV3-1 to TRBJ2-3, with 9 nucleotides matching TRBD2. The germline V gene has CDR1 LGHDT and CDR2 YNNKEL (reference sequence). Trimming took 2 bases from V and 1 from J; bases not matched to a gene: 7. This CDR3 contains 17 residues.

The V gene is TRBV7-9, the J gene TRBJ2-1; D is unclear. The CDR3 is made up of 14 amino acids. Germline CDR1 is SEHNR and CDR2 is FQNEAQ (reference sequence). Trimming stripped 0 bases from V and 5 bases from J, with 8 bases between. The CDR3: CASSLATYHNEQFF. The CDR3 bases are TGTGCCAGCAGCTTAGCGACCTACCACAATGAGCAGTTCTTC.

This chain connects TRBV15 to TRBJ1-5; D gene ambiguous. This CDR3 region has 13 residues. Per germline, CDR1 LNHNV and CDR2 YYDKDF (reference sequence). Trimming took off 2 bases at V and 0 bases at J, with 2 bases between the two ends. The CDR3 sequence is CATSRSSNQPQHF. In nucleotides, the CDR3 is TGTGCCACCAGCAGAAGTAGCAATCAGCCCCAGCATTTT.

The V call is TRBV5-1, the J call TRBJ2-2; no clear D. This CDR3 contains 13 residues. The germline V gene encodes CDR1 SGHRS and CDR2 YFSETQ. V lost 2 bases, J lost 5 bases, and 7 bases lay in between. The CDR3 DNA reads TGCGCCAGCAGCTTTAGTTGGACCGGGGAGCTGTTTTTT. Protein: CASSFSWTGELFF.

The chain has TRBV5-1 and TRBJ1-6; 8 bases are shared with TRBD1. CDR1 and CDR2 (germline): SGHRS, YFSETQ. V lost 4 bases, J lost 6 bases, and 15 bases stayed unmatched. The CDR3 has 18 residues. The CDR3 spells CASSAHFPGQAGNSPLHF. As DNA, the CDR3 is TGCGCCAGCAGCGCCCACTTCCCGGGACAGGCGGGTAATTCACCCCTCCACTTT.

This clonotype was counted a single time. The DNA for the CDR3 is TGTGCCAGCAGTCCAACCCGGGGGCGTAGGAACACTGAAGCTTTCTTT. Encoded protein: CASSPTRGRRNTEAFF. J is TRBJ1-1 and V is TRBV6-5; D possibly corresponds to TRBD1 (6 bases). Trimming removed 5 bases at V and 1 base at J, with 17 bases between. Per germline, CDR1 MNHEY and CDR2 SVGAGI. This CDR3 has 16 residues.

The rearrangement joins TRBV7-6 to TRBJ2-1; weak D call: TRBD2 (5 bases). The CDR3 is 15 residues long. Per the germline V gene, CDR1 is SGHVS and CDR2 is FNYEAQ. The V end lost 4 bases, the J end lost 3 bases, and 13 bases lay between the germline ends. The CDR3 coding sequence is TGTGCCAGCAGCTCCCCCGGACTTGACTACAATGAGCAGTTCTTC. Translating gives CASSSPGLDYNEQFF.

V gene TRBV6-6 combines with J gene TRBJ1-3, with 11 bases matching TRBD1. This CDR3 is 16 amino acids long. J lost 5 bases, V lost 6 bases, and 9 bases had no gene match. The germline V gene has CDR1 MNHNY and CDR2 SVGAGI (reference sequence). DNA of the CDR3: TGTGCCAGCAGGGATCCCGGGACAGGGGGGAGAAACACCATATATTTT. Its translation: CASRDPGTGGRNTIYF.

The chain uses TRBV4-1 and TRBJ2-2; D not certain. The CDR3 has 15 amino acids. Germline loops: CDR1 MGHRA, CDR2 YSYEKL. V was pared by 4 bases and J by 5 bases, with 14 bases between. CDR3: CASSPSRFWTGELFF. The DNA for the CDR3 is TGCGCCAGCAGCCCTTCGAGGTTTTGGACCGGGGAGCTGTTTTTT.

V usage is TRBV6-5 and J usage is TRBJ2-3; perhaps TRBD2 as D (7 bases). V was trimmed by 2 bases and J by 2 bases, leaving 11 bases between them. Germline loops: CDR1 MNHEY, CDR2 SVGAGI. CDR3 length equals 15 residues. DNA for the CDR3: TGTGCCAGCAGTTACACGGCGGGGGCCACAGATACGCAGTATTTT. Encoded protein: CASSYTAGATDTQYF.

V gene TRBV3-1 combines with J gene TRBJ2-1, with TRBD1 matching over 8 bases. Germline-derived CDR1 and CDR2 are LGHDT and YNNKEL (reference sequence). The CDR3 is 15 residues long. J gave up 9 bases and V 3 bases, and 10 bases lay outside the gene matches. The DNA of the CDR3 is TGTGCCAGCAGCCATTACCGGGACAGGTTGAGTGAGCAGTTCTTC. It encodes CASSHYRDRLSEQFF.

This chain joins TRBV9 and TRBJ2-1; D gene unclear. Germline CDR1 and CDR2: SGDLS and YYNGEE. The ends were cut back, 5 bases at V and 12 bases at J, with 12 bases in the middle. The CDR3 is made up of 11 amino acids. The CDR3 DNA sequence: TGTGCCAGCAGTGCAGGAGATGGGCAGTTCTTC. It translates to CASSAGDGQFF.

V is TRBV6-5 and J is TRBJ2-2; D gene ambiguous. Trimming removed 5 bases from V and 0 bases from J, with 16 bases in between. The CDR3 is 17 residues long. The germline V gene encodes CDR1 MNHEY and CDR2 SVGAGI. In DNA form, the CDR3 reads TGTGCCAGCAGTACGTCATCGTGGCTTGCGAACACCGGGGAGCTGTTTTTT. This encodes CASSTSSWLANTGELFF.